This T cell receptor (beta chain) was captured in a study of blood T cell repertoires in COVID-19. Whole-study context: Whether acute or convalescent, the COVID-19 samples came from the United States, Italy and Spain. PBMCs, B-cell-depleted T cells, or T cells provided the cDNA or gDNA that made up the material.

The trim removed 2 bases at V and 1 base at J, leaving 1 base unmatched. This CDR3 has 15 amino acids. CDR1 is SNHLY, CDR2 FYNNEI, per germline. Per the original methods: Amplification with reference gene primers provided the estimates of nucleated cell counts. Generated by immunoSEQ multiplex PCR, the TCRdb table keeps only in-frame clones and is missing some. That table furnishes V, J and clone size, whereas the DNA furnished D and trimming. In the table there are approximately 240,000 clones, roughly 81% of which are singletons. J is TRBJ2-2 and V is TRBV2, with 7 bases lining up with TRBD1. The material sequenced was peripheral blood. This TCR was sampled from a man aged 50-60 years with acute or convalescent COVID-19. DNA of the CDR3: TGTGCCAGCAGTGAAAGGACAGGGAACACCGGGGAGCTGTTTTTT. Amino acid sequence: CASSERTGNTGELFF.